One and the same sample provided the 26 T cell receptor beta chains below, sequenced in a study of T cells after yellow fever vaccination. TCRdb reprocessed the 5' RACE reads with MiXCR, giving one entry per CDR3 protein. The sample has approximately 340,000 distinct CDR3 sequences; 8.7% are singletons. Sequencing used PBMCs, obtained on the day of the first yellow fever vaccination. The receptors originated from a man younger than 30 who received the YFV17D yellow fever vaccine.

This clonotype was seen a few times. V and J are TRBV4-3 and TRBJ1-1; 7 nucleotides line up with TRBD1. The trim removed 5 bases at V and 6 bases at J, leaving 6 bases unmatched. The CDR3 sequence is 13 residues long. Germline V gene sequence: CDR1 LGHNA, CDR2 YSLEER. The CDR3 here is CASSYRGRSEAFF. The CDR3 DNA reads TGCGCCAGCAGCTACAGGGGAAGGTCTGAAGCTTTCTTT.

This clonotype was observed many times. The chain uses TRBV12-3 or TRBV12-4 and TRBJ2-3; D perhaps matches TRBD2 (6 bases). V lost 5 bases to trimming and J lost 6 bases, with 15 bases between them. The CDR3 contains 14 residues. The CDR3 region is CASSPETSPDTQYF. CDR3 nucleotides: TGTGCCAGCAGTCCTGAGACTAGTCCGGATACGCAGTATTTT.

This clonotype was recorded a few times. V is TRBV13 and J is TRBJ2-6; 10 bases line up with TRBD1. V gave up 5 bases and J gave up 0 bases; unmatched junction bases: 10. CDR1 and CDR2 from the germline V gene are PRHDT and FYEKMQ (reference sequence). This CDR3 is 19 amino acids long. The CDR3 region is CASSQTRDRGGSGANVLTF. DNA of the CDR3: TGTGCCAGCAGCCAAACCCGGGACAGGGGTGGCTCTGGGGCCAACGTCCTGACTTTC.

This clonotype was observed a few times. This sequence joins TRBV7-2 and TRBJ1-5; perhaps TRBD1 as D (5 bases). The germline gives CDR1 SGHTA, CDR2 FQGNSA. V was shortened by 1 base and J by 3 bases, with 10 bases between the two germline ends. This CDR3 region has 15 residues. CDR3 in amino acids: CASSLDGGPNQPQHF. The CDR3 nucleotides read TGTGCCAGCAGCTTAGATGGGGGTCCCAATCAGCCCCAGCATTTT.

This rearrangement joins TRBV12-3 or TRBV12-4 to TRBJ2-3, with TRBD2 as a possible D gene (7 bases). The CDR3 contains 15 residues. Trimming took off 3 bases at V and 4 bases at J, with 14 bases between the two ends. The CDR3 region is CASSFRGAGSDTQYF. CDR3 DNA: TGTGCCAGCAGTTTTCGGGGGGCGGGGTCAGATACGCAGTATTTT.

Only a few counts were recorded for this clonotype. The V call is TRBV20-1, the J call TRBJ1-5; the D gene is possibly TRBD1 (6 bases). This CDR3 comprises 16 residues. Trimming pared 0 bases from V and 2 bases from J, leaving 14 bases between. Per germline, CDR1 DFQATT and CDR2 SNEGSKA (reference sequence). The CDR3 is CSARDGGPGGNQPQHF. The CDR3 DNA reads TGCAGTGCTAGAGACGGAGGCCCAGGGGGCAATCAGCCCCAGCATTTT.

The chain recombines TRBV29-1 with TRBJ1-1, with D unclear. V was pared by 7 bases and J by 0 bases, with 9 bases between. Looked up from germline, CDR1 is SQVTM and CDR2 is ANQGSEA. The CDR3 runs to 12 residues. DNA of the CDR3: TGCAGCGGCCGTGTTATGAACACTGAAGCTTTCTTT. Its translation: CSGRVMNTEAFF.

CDR3 sequence reads: CASSLYSGGAGSEQFF. The DNA of the CDR3 is TGTGCCAGCTCACTTTACAGCGGGGGGGCCGGTAGTGAGCAGTTCTTC. The chain uses TRBV18 and TRBJ2-1; 10 nucleotides line up with TRBD2. J gave up 9 bases and V 4 bases, and 12 bases lay outside the gene matches. CDR1 and CDR2 (germline): KGHSH, LQKENI. The CDR3 runs to 16 residues.

This rearrangement joins TRBV10-3 to TRBJ2-7; TRBD1 or TRBD2 may be the D gene (5 bases each). The CDR3 has 15 amino acids. V lost 6 bases to trimming and J lost 3 bases, with 18 bases between them. Germline loops: CDR1 ENHRY, CDR2 SYGVKD. CDR3 sequence reads: CAIRNPGDGNYEQYF. As DNA, the CDR3 is TGTGCCATCAGGAATCCCGGGGACGGTAACTACGAGCAGTACTTC.

This clonotype was counted at least ten times. J is TRBJ2-7 and V is TRBV7-3; D is possibly TRBD1 or TRBD2 (5 bases each). CDR1 and CDR2 from the germline V gene are SGHTA and FQGTGA. V dropped 6 bases and J dropped 7 bases, with 22 bases sitting between them. The CDR3 totals 15 residues. The CDR3 DNA is TGTGCCAGCAGGGAGTCTGGGACGAGAGGCGGAGAGCAGTACTTC. Translation: CASRESGTRGGEQYF.

This clonotype was counted at least ten times. The rearrangement joins TRBV6-4 to TRBJ1-5, with a possible D match to TRBD1 (5 bases). There are 13 residues in the CDR3. V gave up 2 bases and J gave up 6 bases, with 8 bases separating them. Looked up from germline, CDR1 is MRHNA and CDR2 is SNTAGT. In DNA form, the CDR3 reads TGTGCCAGCAGTGACGAGGGGATTCAGCCCCAGCATTTT. Translation gives CASSDEGIQPQHF.

The chain uses TRBV5-5 and TRBJ2-5; 9 bases agree with TRBD1. The CDR3 runs 15 residues. After removal of 0 bases from V and 5 bases from J, the junction contained 5 bases not matched to a gene. The germline V gene encodes CDR1 SGHKS and CDR2 YYEKEE (reference sequence). CDR3 sequence (DNA): TGTGCCAGCAGCTTGGAAACAGGGGGCTGGGAGACCCAGTACTTC. This codes for CASSLETGGWETQYF. Using reference TRBV5-5 and TRBJ2-5 for the parts outside the CDR3, the full variable domain is DAGVTQSPTHLIKTRGQQVTLRCSPISGHKSVSWYQQVLGQGPQFIFQYYEKEERGRGNFPDRFSARQFPNYSSELNVNALLLGDSALYLCASSLETGGWETQYFGPGTRLLVL.

CDR3 amino acids: CATSDLQGQYTDTQYF. CDR3 bases: TGTGCCACCAGTGATTTGCAAGGGCAGTACACAGATACGCAGTATTTT. The chain has TRBV24-1 and TRBJ2-3, with D unclear. Germline V lookup: CDR1 KGHDR, CDR2 SFDVKD. The CDR3 has 16 residues. The germline V and J ends were trimmed by 0 bases and 2 bases, with 11 bases remaining between them.

This clonotype was counted a few times. The chain combines TRBV10-3 with TRBJ1-2, with D possibly matching TRBD1 (6 bases). CDR1 ENHRY and CDR2 SYGVKD come from the germline V gene. Trimming left V 5 bases short and J 6 bases short, with 19 bases between. CDR3 length equals 15 residues. The DNA of the CDR3 is TGTGCCATCAGTTTACAGGGCCGGCGAGGGGATGGCTACACCTTC. Its protein product is CAISLQGRRGDGYTF.

The genes are TRBV7-9 and TRBJ2-3; TRBD1 aligns across 8 bases. CDR1 SEHNR and CDR2 FQNEAQ come from the germline V gene (reference sequence). The CDR3 extends over 15 amino acids. J gave up 3 bases and V 5 bases, and 7 bases lay outside the gene matches. This chain's CDR3 is CASSIRGRGTDTQYF. DNA of the CDR3: TGTGCCAGCAGCATCAGGGGGCGAGGAACAGATACGCAGTATTTT.

This clonotype was counted ten times or more. The chain links TRBV4-3 to TRBJ1-3; maybe TRBD1 (6 bases). Per the germline V gene, CDR1 is LGHNA and CDR2 is YSLEER. The CDR3 is 16 residues long. V was clipped by 1 base and J by 2 bases, with 12 bases between them. CDR3 DNA sequence: TGCGCCAGCAGCCAAGGGGGGAACAGGGCTGGAAACACCATATATTTT. It encodes CASSQGGNRAGNTIYF.

In this sample, this clonotype turned up many times. V gene TRBV14 combines with J gene TRBJ2-5, with 14 bases that match TRBD2. Germline CDR1 reads SGHDN; CDR2 reads FVKESK. CDR3 length equals 14 residues. The junction had 5 bases not matched to a gene; V was cut back by 9 bases and J by 5 bases. CDR3 sequence: CARGLAGGPETQYF. For the CDR3, the DNA is TGTGCCAGAGGACTAGCGGGGGGCCCGGAGACCCAGTACTTC.

The chain employs TRBV28 and TRBJ1-2; D not certain. CDR3 size: 13 residues. Germline V lookup: CDR1 MDHEN, CDR2 SYDVKM. V lost 5 bases and J 10 bases, leaving 17 bases between the germline ends. CDR3 region: CASSLTPGLDYTF. The CDR3 DNA follows: TGTGCCAGCAGTCTGACCCCCGGGCTCGACTACACCTTC.

This chain connects TRBV9 to TRBJ1-2; tentative D call: TRBD1 (5 bases). Trimming left V 4 bases short and J 6 bases short, with 22 bases between. Germline V gives CDR1 SGDLS, CDR2 YYNGEE. The CDR3 length is 16 residues. The CDR3 DNA reads as TGTGCCAGCAGCTCAAATCTTGGGACGGGAAAGAATGGCTACACCTTC. Amino acid sequence: CASSSNLGTGKNGYTF.

This clonotype was picked up a small number of times. For the CDR3, the DNA is TGCGCCAGCAACCGCGGTGGACTAGTAAATGAGCAGTTCTTC. This translates into CASNRGGLVNEQFF. The chain is built from TRBV5-1 and TRBJ2-1; 7 nucleotides match TRBD2. J gave up 7 bases and V 6 bases, and 10 bases lay outside the gene matches. Germline-derived CDR1 and CDR2 are SGHRS and YFSETQ. The CDR3 spans 14 residues.

This clonotype was recorded a few times. The genes are TRBV7-2 and TRBJ1-5; D call uncertain. The CDR3 totals 16 residues. Trimming took 2 bases from V and 5 from J, leaving 16 bases between them. Germline assignment: CDR1 SGHTA and CDR2 FQGNSA. CDR3 residues: CASSLQSGGVHQPQHF. The DNA of the CDR3 is TGTGCCAGCAGCTTACAGTCAGGCGGGGTGCATCAGCCCCAGCATTTT. The full variable domain, rest sourced from reference TRBV7-2 and TRBJ1-5, is GAGVSQSPSNKVTEKGKDVELRCDPISGHTALYWYRQSLGQGLEFLIYFQGNSAPDKSGLPSDRFSAERTGGSVSTLTIQRTQQEDSAVYLCASSLQSGGVHQPQHFGDGTRLSIL.

This clonotype was picked up many times. V gene TRBV2 combines with J gene TRBJ2-7; unclear D gene. Trimming cost V 3 bases and J 5 bases, with 8 bases left between them. CDR3 length equals 12 residues. Germline loops: CDR1 SNHLY, CDR2 FYNNEI. The CDR3 here is CASSDVPHEQYF. The CDR3 DNA reads TGTGCCAGCAGTGACGTCCCCCACGAGCAGTACTTC.

This clonotype was seen more than once but under ten times. The genes are TRBV7-2 and TRBJ2-7; unclear D gene. Germline CDR1 and CDR2: SGHTA and FQGNSA. The ends were cut back, 3 bases at V and 5 bases at J, with 14 bases in the middle. This CDR3 is built from 14 residues. As DNA, the CDR3 is TGTGCCAGCAGCTTTGTCCTCCCCGGCAACGAGCAGTACTTC. It codes for CASSFVLPGNEQYF.

This clonotype came up a few times. V is TRBV4-2 and J is TRBJ1-2; a possible D gene is TRBD1 (5 bases). CDR1 is LGHNA and CDR2 is YNFKEQ in the germline V gene. The V end was cut by 4 bases, the J end by 7 bases, with 16 bases between. There are 14 residues in the CDR3. The CDR3 bases are TGTGCCAGCAGCCTAGCCAATTCGGGGGGTGGCTACACCTTC. Amino acid sequence: CASSLANSGGGYTF.

This clonotype came up a few times. This chain joins TRBV20-1 and TRBJ1-2; D call uncertain. CDR1 and CDR2 (germline): DFQATT, SNEGSKA (reference sequence). Deletions cut 6 bases from V and 5 bases from J, with 16 bases between. This CDR3 spans 13 amino acids. The CDR3, as DNA: TGCAGTGCCCGGCCCCCCGGAACGTATGGCTACACCTTC. It yields the protein CSARPPGTYGYTF.

This sequence joins TRBV3-1 and TRBJ2-3; no definite D call. CDR3 length: 14 residues. Per the germline V gene, CDR1 is LGHDT and CDR2 is YNNKEL (reference sequence). V was pared by 0 bases and J by 2 bases, with 6 bases between. This chain's CDR3 is CASSQDQVTDTQYF. The DNA of the CDR3 is TGTGCCAGCAGCCAAGATCAGGTCACAGATACGCAGTATTTT.